The 10 T cell receptor beta chains listed next were all sequenced from one sample in a study of blood T cell repertoires in COVID-19. Clones were read by immunoSEQ multiplex PCR, and TCRdb kept only the in-frame ones, dropping some. This sample has around 290,000 clones, with 90% found just once. Sequenced: PBMCs or T cells enriched from blood (not recorded which). These receptors were taken from a woman aged 25 to 39 who had recovered from COVID-19.

The chain employs TRBV7-9 and TRBJ2-2, with D possibly TRBD1 on 5 matching bases. This CDR3 is 16 amino acids long. Per the germline V gene, CDR1 is SEHNR and CDR2 is FQNEAQ (reference sequence). Trimming left V 7 bases short and J 0 bases short, with 15 bases between. The CDR3 protein is CASNSRTNSNTGELFF. The CDR3 DNA is TGTGCCAGCAATTCCAGGACAAATTCGAACACCGGGGAGCTGTTTTTT. The full variable domain, in which reference TRBV7-9 and TRBJ2-2 provide the parts outside the CDR3, is DTGVSQNPRHKITKRGQNVTFRCDPISEHNRLYWYRQTLGQGPEFLTYFQNEAQLEKSRLLSDRFSAERPKGSFSTLEIQRTEQGDSAMYLCASNSRTNSNTGELFFGEGSRLTVL.

This clone has more than one count but fewer than ten. The J gene is TRBJ1-1, the V gene TRBV18; 8 bases fit TRBD1. The CDR3 has 14 residues. CDR1 KGHSH and CDR2 LQKENI come from the germline V gene. The ends lost 3 bases at V and 11 bases at J; junction bases unmatched: 11. The CDR3 protein is CASSPSRQGRVAFF. The CDR3 DNA follows: TGTGCCAGCTCACCCTCGAGACAGGGGAGAGTGGCTTTCTTT.

The rearrangement links TRBV6-5 to TRBJ2-2; 8 bases are a match to TRBD2. CDR3 length equals 15 residues. V gave up 0 bases and J gave up 7 bases; unmatched junction bases: 4. Looked up from germline, CDR1 is MNHEY and CDR2 is SVGAGI. This chain's CDR3 is CASSYSGRAYGELFF. The DNA for the CDR3 is TGTGCCAGCAGTTACTCCGGGAGGGCCTACGGGGAGCTGTTTTTT.

The chain employs TRBV2 and TRBJ1-4; D might be TRBD1 (6 bases). The CDR3 runs 11 residues. Germline values: CDR1 SNHLY, CDR2 FYNNEI. Trimming took off 4 bases at V and 15 bases at J, with 12 bases between the two ends. CDR3 DNA: TGTGCCAGCAGTGCGAGGGACAATGTGTTTTTT. Amino acids: CASSARDNVFF.

V usage is TRBV12-5 and J usage is TRBJ1-2; the D gene is possibly TRBD1 (5 bases). V lost 0 bases, J lost 2 bases, and 19 bases lay in between. The CDR3 spans 18 residues. Germline V gene lookup returns CDR1 LGHNT and CDR2 FRNRAP. CDR3 sequence reads: CASGLVRGRAGFNYGYTF. The CDR3 bases are TGTGCTAGTGGTTTGGTACGAGGCAGGGCCGGATTCAACTATGGCTACACCTTC.

This clone showed up just once. This chain links TRBV27 with TRBJ2-3, with TRBD2 identical over 7 bases. The CDR3 runs 15 residues. Unmatched junction bases numbered 5, after V lost 4 bases and J lost 1 base. Germline loops: CDR1 MNHEY, CDR2 SMNVEV (reference sequence). The CDR3 protein is CASSYLAGGTDTQYF. CDR3 DNA: TGTGCCAGCAGTTATCTCGCGGGGGGCACAGATACGCAGTATTTT.

The chain uses TRBV2 and TRBJ1-6; TRBD1 is a possible D gene (5 bases). The V gene lost 3 bases and the J gene lost 8 bases, with 11 bases spanning the gap. Germline lookup yields CDR1 SNHLY and CDR2 FYNNEI. CDR3 length equals 14 residues. DNA of the CDR3: TGTGCCAGCAGTGATAGGGGCGTATATTCACCCCTCCACTTT. Its protein product is CASSDRGVYSPLHF.

V is TRBV18 and J is TRBJ2-3; 9 bases agree with TRBD2. Germline loops: CDR1 KGHSH, CDR2 LQKENI. CDR3 length: 15 residues. V was clipped by 5 bases and J by 3 bases; unmatched bases: 6. The CDR3 DNA sequence: TGTGCCAGCTCAAATAGCGGGAGAGGTACAGATACGCAGTATTTT. This encodes CASSNSGRGTDTQYF.

This chain uses TRBV28 with TRBJ2-2, with D perhaps matching TRBD1 (5 bases). The germline gives CDR1 MDHEN, CDR2 SYDVKM. V lost 2 bases and J lost 0, with 10 bases in between. The CDR3 runs to 16 residues. The CDR3 coding sequence is TGTGCCAGCAGTTTACAGGGCTATCCGAACACCGGGGAGCTGTTTTTT. As protein: CASSLQGYPNTGELFF.

The rearrangement joins TRBV6-5 to TRBJ2-5; D perhaps matches TRBD2 (5 bases). The CDR3 is 13 amino acids. Trimming removed 5 bases from V and 5 bases from J, with 12 bases in between. Germline CDR1 reads MNHEY; CDR2 reads SVGAGI. CDR3 DNA sequence: TGTGCCAGCAGTCTGCTAGCTGGTGAGACCCAGTACTTC. Translated: CASSLLAGETQYF.